Sequencing of this TCR beta chain was carried out in a study of cytomegalovirus exposure and HLA in healthy donors. Study-wide background: The study's early data release held about 85 million unique TCRs from HLA-typed donors.

Trimming cost V 5 bases and J 5 bases, with 15 bases left between them. This CDR3 spans 14 amino acids. From germline, CDR1 is SGHTA and CDR2 FQGNSA. It was with 60 Vbeta and 13 Jbeta primers that the PCR ran. Clones were read by immunoSEQ multiplex PCR, and TCRdb kept only the in-frame ones, dropping some. Seen here are roughly 140,000 clones, 60% to 85% observed once, and the top ten hold roughly 3%. The clonotype comes from a male donor in good health and CMV-seronegative. Source material: PBMCs. The rearrangement links TRBV7-2 to TRBJ2-5; perhaps TRBD1 as D (6 bases). CDR3 region: CASSPNRDSETQYF. The CDR3 bases are TGTGCCAGCAGCCCCAACAGGGATTCGGAGACCCAGTACTTC. The entire variable domain, with the rest obtained from reference TRBV7-2 and TRBJ2-5, is as follows: GAGVSQSPSNKVTEKGKDVELRCDPISGHTALYWYRQSLGQGLEFLIYFQGNSAPDKSGLPSDRFSAERTGGSVSTLTIQRTQQEDSAVYLCASSPNRDSETQYFGPGTRLLVL.